One sample yielded the 21 T cell receptor beta chains listed below, sequenced in a study of cytomegalovirus exposure and HLA in healthy donors. The PCR employed 60 Vbeta primers together with 13 Jbeta primers. Using immunoSEQ multiplex PCR, the repertoire was profiled, and TCRdb retains in-frame clones only, with some absent. Among 120,000 or so clones listed, around 74% were seen once. Material for sequencing was PBMCs. These receptors came from a woman in her fifties or sixties in good health and CMV-seropositive.

This chain uses TRBV5-1 with TRBJ2-5, with 7 bases that match TRBD1. CDR3 length: 13 residues. Trimming removed 5 bases from V and 7 bases from J; junction bases left unmatched: 8. CDR1 SGHRS and CDR2 YFSETQ come from the germline V gene. CDR3 coding DNA: TGCGCCAGCAGTTTCGACAGGGAAGGGACCCAGTACTTC. Residues: CASSFDREGTQYF. The full variable domain, rest sourced from reference TRBV5-1 and TRBJ2-5, is KAGVTQTPRYLIKTRGQQVTLSCSPISGHRSVSWYQQTPGQGLQFLFEYFSETQRNKGNFPGRFSGRQFSNSRSEMNVSTLELGDSALYLCASSFDREGTQYFGPGTRLLVL.

The chain has TRBV20-1 and TRBJ2-7; D gene ambiguous. This CDR3 is 11 amino acids long. The germline V and J ends were trimmed by 3 bases and 5 bases, with 8 bases remaining between them. From germline, CDR1 is DFQATT and CDR2 SNEGSKA (reference sequence). The CDR3 spells CSARPSHEQYF. The CDR3 region has the DNA TGCAGTGCTAGGCCGAGTCACGAGCAGTACTTC.

The J gene is TRBJ2-5, the V gene TRBV4-2; TRBD1 matches at 7 bases. The DNA matches TRBJ2-7 better at its end, which makes the J call doubtful. Germline V gives CDR1 LGHNA, CDR2 YNFKEQ. CDR3 size: 15 residues. In DNA form, the CDR3 reads TGTGCCAGCAGCCAAGCCCGGGACAGTAACTACGAGCAGTACTTC. Translated: CASSQARDSNYEQYF.

J is TRBJ1-6 and V is TRBV2; D not certain. The CDR3 is made up of 12 amino acids. Germline V gene sequence: CDR1 SNHLY, CDR2 FYNNEI. V was pared by 7 bases and J by 9 bases, with 10 bases between. Written as DNA, the CDR3 is TGTGCCAGCAATATACTAGCTTCACCCCTCCACTTT. Its translation: CASNILASPLHF.

The DNA for the CDR3 is TGTGCCAGCAGTGAAGAGGGGGCAGGGGCCAGGACCCAGTACTTC. This encodes CASSEEGAGARTQYF. This chain links TRBV7-2 with TRBJ2-5, with TRBD1 matching 7 bases. This CDR3 contains 15 residues. J was trimmed by 7 bases and V by 6 bases; bases with no gene match: 14. Germline CDR1 reads SGHTA; CDR2 reads FQGNSA.

CDR3 region: CSASYNEQFF. The CDR3 DNA reads TGCAGCGCATCCTACAATGAGCAGTTCTTC. This chain connects TRBV29-1 to TRBJ2-1; no reliable D call. Germline assignment: CDR1 SQVTM and CDR2 ANQGSEA. Between the trimmed V and J ends, which lost 7 bases and 1 base, there was a span of 2 bases. The CDR3 extends over 10 amino acids.

Remarks on this clone: At one end, the junction sequence differs from germline, possibly due to a read error. The chain is built from TRBV5-1 and TRBJ2-7; D is perhaps TRBD1 (6 bases). This CDR3 has 15 amino acids. Germline lookup yields CDR1 SGHRS and CDR2 YFSETQ. The CDR3 spells CAGSLTGTPSYEQYF. DNA for the CDR3: TGCGCCGGCAGCTTAACCGGGACACCTTCCTACGAGCAGTACTTC.

The chain joins TRBV6-5 to TRBJ2-7; unclear D gene. The CDR3 covers 16 residues. Germline-derived CDR1 and CDR2 are MNHEY and SVGAGI. V was cut by 0 bases and J by 2 bases, with 14 bases left in between. The CDR3 sequence: CASSYSLKRITYEQYF. The CDR3 bases are TGTGCCAGCAGTTACTCTCTGAAGCGTATCACCTACGAGCAGTACTTC.

The rearrangement joins TRBV6-1 to TRBJ2-5; 12 bases map to TRBD2. CDR1 is MNHNS and CDR2 is SASEGT in the germline V gene. V lost 11 bases to trimming and J lost 2 bases; unmatched junction nucleotides: 9. The length of the CDR3 is 15 residues. CDR3 protein: CAGSPLAGGQETQYF. The CDR3 DNA reads TGTGCCGGCTCACCCCTAGCGGGGGGGCAAGAGACCCAGTACTTC.

Points on this clone: Other DNA sequences of this sample code for an identical CDR3. The V gene is TRBV27, the J gene TRBJ1-4; 8 bases line up with TRBD1. From germline, CDR1 is MNHEY and CDR2 SMNVEV (reference sequence). After removal of 6 bases from V and 8 bases from J, the junction contained 17 bases not matched to a gene. This CDR3 spans 17 amino acids. The CDR3 spells CASSHFTGGATSEKLFF. The CDR3 bases are TGTGCCAGCAGCCACTTTACAGGGGGAGCAACGTCGGAAAAACTGTTTTTT.

This clone was counted a few times. The chain has TRBV6-6 and TRBJ2-2; 7 nucleotides align to TRBD1. Germline trimming cut 6 bases from V and 5 bases from J; bases unmatched to any gene: 6. The CDR3 extends over 14 amino acids. Germline V gene sequence: CDR1 MNHNY, CDR2 SVGAGI (reference sequence). Written as DNA, the CDR3 is TGTGCCAGCAGGGCGCCAGGGGGAACCGGGGAGCTGTTTTTT. Its translation is CASRAPGGTGELFF.

The V call is TRBV6-5, the J call TRBJ2-1; TRBD2 matches at 10 bases. The V gene end was trimmed by 7 bases and the J gene end by 7 bases; junction bases not matched to a gene: 10. The CDR3 consists of 15 residues. Germline V gives CDR1 MNHEY, CDR2 SVGAGI. CDR3 bases: TGTGCCAGCAACCAAGCGGGGGGGCCTATGAATGAGCAGTTCTTC. This sequence encodes CASNQAGGPMNEQFF.

V and J are TRBV27 and TRBJ2-7, with a tentative D call TRBD1 (6 bases). The CDR3 has 18 residues. V shed 0 bases and J shed 2 bases, with 20 bases lying between them. In germline, CDR1 is MNHEY, CDR2 SMNVEV (reference sequence). CDR3: CASSLSNRGFGRTYEQYF. The CDR3 nucleotides are TGTGCCAGCAGTTTATCGAATAGGGGGTTTGGCAGGACCTACGAGCAGTACTTC.

The chain links TRBV10-1 to TRBJ2-3; tentative D call: TRBD1 (5 bases). Germline CDR1 reads WNHNN; CDR2 reads SYGVQD (reference sequence). The CDR3 is made up of 14 amino acids. Trimming cost V 9 bases and J 1 base, with 14 bases left between them. The chain's CDR3 is CARSDKRGTDTQYF. The CDR3 DNA reads TGCGCCAGATCGGACAAAAGAGGCACAGATACGCAGTATTTT.

The chain combines TRBV11-3 with TRBJ2-3; D may be TRBD2 (6 bases). Germline-derived CDR1 and CDR2 are SGHNT and YENEEA. Trimming took off 6 bases at V and 6 bases at J, with 22 bases between the two ends. This CDR3 contains 16 residues. The CDR3 sequence is CASSPGTPFMSDTQYF. The CDR3 nucleotides read TGTGCCAGCAGTCCCGGGACTCCCTTCATGTCGGATACGCAGTATTTT.

V and J are TRBV9 and TRBJ2-5; D not certain. The germline V and J ends were trimmed by 0 bases and 2 bases, with 11 bases remaining between them. The CDR3 runs 15 residues. The germline CDR1 and CDR2 sequences are SGDLS and YYNGEE. This chain's CDR3 is CASSVGGRIQETQYF. The CDR3, as DNA: TGTGCCAGCAGCGTAGGCGGCAGAATACAAGAGACCCAGTACTTC.

V is TRBV5-6 and J is TRBJ2-5, with a tentative D call TRBD2 (6 bases). CDR1 is SGHDT, CDR2 YYEEEE, per germline. The CDR3 runs to 14 residues. Between the trimmed V and J ends, which lost 6 bases and 4 bases, there was a span of 16 bases. CDR3 sequence: CASTIGGRLETQYF. CDR3 DNA sequence: TGTGCCAGCACCATTGGTGGGAGGCTAGAGACCCAGTACTTC.

This clone showed up just once. V is TRBV7-6 and J is TRBJ2-1; 15 bases match TRBD2. From germline, CDR1 is SGHVS and CDR2 FNYEAQ. J was trimmed by 6 bases and V by 5 bases; bases with no gene match: 11. The CDR3 length is 18 residues. CDR3 DNA sequence: TGTGCCAGCAGCCCCCTTCCCGGGACTAGCGGGGGGCTCAATGAGCAGTTCTTC. This sequence encodes CASSPLPGTSGGLNEQFF.

This chain joins TRBV21-1 and TRBJ2-7; the table assigns TRBD1, which was not confirmed against the DNA. TRBV21-1 is shown as a pseudogene. The CDR3 extends over 14 amino acids. The CDR3, as DNA: TGTGCCAGCAGCAAAAGGGACAGTTCCTACGAGCAGTACTTC. This gives the protein CASSKRDSSYEQYF.

The J gene is TRBJ2-5, the V gene TRBV10-3; TRBD1 aligns across 10 bases. The V gene's germline CDR1 is ENHRY and CDR2 SYGVKD. V was clipped by 7 bases and J by 5 bases; unmatched bases: 7. This CDR3 comprises 14 residues. In nucleotides, the CDR3 is TGTGCCATCAAACCGGGACAGGGGAGTGAGACCCAGTACTTC. Protein sequence: CAIKPGQGSETQYF.

This chain joins TRBV4-1 and TRBJ1-5; D is unclear. This CDR3 has 14 amino acids. The V gene's germline CDR1 is MGHRA and CDR2 YSYEKL. Trimming stripped 3 bases from V and 4 bases from J, with 10 bases between. The CDR3 loop is CASSQARTNQPQHF. CDR3 DNA sequence: TGCGCCAGCAGCCAGGCCCGAACAAATCAGCCCCAGCATTTT.